The 8 T cell receptor beta chains below all came from one sample that was sequenced in a study of cytomegalovirus exposure and HLA in healthy donors. PCR was performed using 60 Vbeta and 13 Jbeta primers. Here immunoSEQ multiplex PCR was the method, and the copy in TCRdb shows in-frame clones only, minus some. The table includes about 130,000 clones, approximately 74% detected once. The sample consisted of PBMCs. The receptors were sampled from a middle-aged man in good health and CMV-seropositive.

The J gene is TRBJ2-7, the V gene TRBV10-3, with TRBD1 as a possible D gene (6 bases). Trimming took off 7 bases at V and 2 bases at J, with 18 bases between the two ends. Per the germline V gene, CDR1 is ENHRY and CDR2 is SYGVKD. The CDR3 has 15 residues. The DNA for the CDR3 is TGTGCCATCACCCCGAGCCGGGACATCGCCTACGAGCAGTACTTC. This encodes CAITPSRDIAYEQYF.

This clone was observed a few times. V gene TRBV5-4 combines with J gene TRBJ2-5; TRBD2 aligns across 14 bases. The CDR3 consists of 17 residues. Germline assignment: CDR1 SGHNT and CDR2 YYREEE (reference sequence). V shed 4 bases, J shed 0 bases, and the junction held 5 bases outside the gene matches. The CDR3 nucleotides read TGTGCCAGCAGCGGGACTAGCGGGAGACGTTACCAAGAGACCCAGTACTTC. Its protein is CASSGTSGRRYQETQYF.

The CDR3 DNA sequence: TGCGCCAGCAGCTCCATGGGACTAGCGGGAGTTGGAGATACGCAGTATTTT. This translates into CASSSMGLAGVGDTQYF. The chain links TRBV5-1 to TRBJ2-3, with TRBD2 identical over 14 bases. The germline V gene has CDR1 SGHRS and CDR2 YFSETQ. CDR3 length: 17 residues. V lost 3 bases and J lost 5; bases outside the gene matches: 8.

This clone was counted between two and nine times. V is TRBV28 and J is TRBJ2-5, with 11 bases fitting TRBD2. Per germline, CDR1 MDHEN and CDR2 SYDVKM. The V gene end was trimmed by 1 base and the J gene end by 4 bases; junction bases not matched to a gene: 5. The CDR3 has 16 residues. The CDR3 loop is CASSLYRLAGTETQYF. CDR3 bases: TGTGCCAGCAGTTTATACAGACTAGCGGGAACAGAGACCCAGTACTTC.

The rearrangement uses TRBV5-1 and TRBJ2-5, with 12 nucleotides matching TRBD2. Germline CDR1 SGHRS, CDR2 YFSETQ. The CDR3 is made up of 17 amino acids. Unmatched junction bases numbered 11, after V lost 3 bases and J lost 5 bases. In DNA, the CDR3 is TGCGCCAGCAGCTCATCGACTAGCGGGAGCGTTTTGGAGACCCAGTACTTC. Amino acid sequence: CASSSSTSGSVLETQYF. The whole variable domain, remainder taken from reference TRBV5-1 and TRBJ2-5, is KAGVTQTPRYLIKTRGQQVTLSCSPISGHRSVSWYQQTPGQGLQFLFEYFSETQRNKGNFPGRFSGRQFSNSRSEMNVSTLELGDSALYLCASSSSTSGSVLETQYFGPGTRLLVL.

This chain joins TRBV5-1 and TRBJ1-4; possible D gene TRBD1, 6 bases. With 4 bases removed from V and 5 bases from J, the gap between germline ends came to 15 bases. The V gene's germline CDR1 is SGHRS and CDR2 YFSETQ. This CDR3 has 15 amino acids. Written as DNA, the CDR3 is TGCGCCAGCAGCGCGAACAGGGTGTACAATGAAAAACTGTTTTTT. It encodes CASSANRVYNEKLFF.

This rearrangement joins TRBV29-1 to TRBJ1-1; D uncertain. Trimming cost V 4 bases and J 4 bases, with 13 bases left between them. CDR1 SQVTM and CDR2 ANQGSEA come from the germline V gene. The CDR3 runs to 13 residues. This CDR3 is CSVVSIVGTEAFF. The DNA of the CDR3 is TGCAGCGTTGTTAGCATCGTTGGCACTGAAGCTTTCTTT.

Comment on this clone: One end of the junction is discordant with germline, which a read error may explain. The chain joins TRBV20-1 to TRBJ2-2; maybe TRBD2 (5 bases). Per germline, CDR1 DFQATT and CDR2 SNEGSKA (reference sequence). CDR3 length: 11 residues. CDR3 sequence (DNA): TGCAGTGCCCCGAGCACCGGGAAGCTGTTTTTT. Its translation: CSAPSTGKLFF.